Given below is one T cell receptor beta chain in context. The assay was immunoSEQ multiplex PCR, and TCRdb's table has in-frame clones only and misses some. Of over 110,000 clones listed, around nine tenths are singletons. V dropped 4 bases and J dropped 5 bases, with 17 bases sitting between them. CDR3 length: 15 amino acids. Germline V CDR1 and CDR2: SEHNR, FQNEAQ (reference sequence). These data are taken from a study of T cell responses to AZD1222 COVID-19 vaccine. The receptor was derived from an adult who received the AZD1222 COVID-19 vaccine. The sequences come from peripheral blood, collected 28 days after the second AZD1222 dose. This sequence joins TRBV7-9 and TRBJ1-2, with D possibly being TRBD1 (6 bases). CDR3 protein: CASSSTDRNSYGYTF. CDR3 nucleotide sequence: TGTGCCAGCAGCTCAACAGACAGGAACTCTTATGGCTACACCTTC.